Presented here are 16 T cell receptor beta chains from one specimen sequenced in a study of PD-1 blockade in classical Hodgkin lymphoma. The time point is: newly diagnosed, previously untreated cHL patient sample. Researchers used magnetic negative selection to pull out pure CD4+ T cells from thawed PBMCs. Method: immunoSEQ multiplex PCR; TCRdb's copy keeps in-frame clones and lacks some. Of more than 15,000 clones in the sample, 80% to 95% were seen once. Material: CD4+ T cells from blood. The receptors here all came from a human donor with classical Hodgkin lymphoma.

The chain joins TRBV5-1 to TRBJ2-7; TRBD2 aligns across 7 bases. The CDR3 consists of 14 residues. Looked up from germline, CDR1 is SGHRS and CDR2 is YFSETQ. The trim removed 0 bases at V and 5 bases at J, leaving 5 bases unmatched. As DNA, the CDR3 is TGCGCCAGCAGCTTGGGACGGGGGGACCACGAGCAGTACTTC. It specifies CASSLGRGDHEQYF.

This CDR3 reads CASSRGTVTGELFF. The CDR3 DNA sequence: TGTGCCAGCAGTAGAGGGACAGTTACCGGGGAGCTGTTTTTT. V gene TRBV6-1 combines with J gene TRBJ2-2, with 7 bases lining up with TRBD1. Germline lookup yields CDR1 MNHNS and CDR2 SASEGT. The CDR3 runs 14 residues. Trimming took 5 bases from V and 5 from J; bases not matched to a gene: 5.

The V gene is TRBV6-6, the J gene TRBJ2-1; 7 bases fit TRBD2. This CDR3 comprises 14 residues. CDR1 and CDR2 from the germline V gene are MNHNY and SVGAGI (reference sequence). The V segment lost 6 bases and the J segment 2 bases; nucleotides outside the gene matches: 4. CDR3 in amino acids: CASRNGLAYNEQFF. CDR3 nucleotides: TGTGCCAGCAGAAACGGACTAGCCTACAATGAGCAGTTCTTC.

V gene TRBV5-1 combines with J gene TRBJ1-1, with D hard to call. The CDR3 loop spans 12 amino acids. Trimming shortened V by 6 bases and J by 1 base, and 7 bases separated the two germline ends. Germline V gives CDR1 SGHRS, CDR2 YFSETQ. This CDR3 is CASNVRNTEAFF. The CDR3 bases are TGCGCCAGCAACGTCAGGAACACTGAAGCTTTCTTT.

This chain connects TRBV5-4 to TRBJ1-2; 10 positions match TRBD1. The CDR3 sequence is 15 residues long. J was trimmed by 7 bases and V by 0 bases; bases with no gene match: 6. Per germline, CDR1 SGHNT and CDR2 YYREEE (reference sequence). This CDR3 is CASSLDQTGGGGYTF. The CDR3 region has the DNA TGTGCCAGCAGCTTGGACCAGACAGGGGGCGGTGGCTACACCTTC.

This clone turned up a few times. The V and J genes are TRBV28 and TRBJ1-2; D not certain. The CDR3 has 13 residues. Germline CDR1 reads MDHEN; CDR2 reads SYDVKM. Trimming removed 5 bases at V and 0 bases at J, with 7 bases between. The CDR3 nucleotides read TGTGCCAGCAGTAAAGTAACTAACTATGGCTACACCTTC. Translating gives CASSKVTNYGYTF.

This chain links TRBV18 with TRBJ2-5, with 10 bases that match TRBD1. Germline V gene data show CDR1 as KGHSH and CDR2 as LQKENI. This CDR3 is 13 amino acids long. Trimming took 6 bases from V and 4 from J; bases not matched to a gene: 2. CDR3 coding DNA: TGTGCCAGCTCGCGGACAGGGGGAGAGACCCAGTACTTC. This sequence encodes CASSRTGGETQYF.

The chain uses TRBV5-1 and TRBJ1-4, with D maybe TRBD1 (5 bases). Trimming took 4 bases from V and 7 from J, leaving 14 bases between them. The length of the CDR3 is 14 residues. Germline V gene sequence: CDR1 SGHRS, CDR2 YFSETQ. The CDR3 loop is CASSLGLGAEKLFF. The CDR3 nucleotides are TGCGCCAGCAGCCTAGGACTAGGGGCTGAAAAACTGTTTTTT.

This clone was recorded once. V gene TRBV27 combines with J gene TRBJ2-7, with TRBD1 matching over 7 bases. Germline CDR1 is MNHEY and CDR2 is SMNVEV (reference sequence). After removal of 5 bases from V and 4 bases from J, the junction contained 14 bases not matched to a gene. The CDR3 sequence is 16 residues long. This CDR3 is CASSTHTGTARYEQYF. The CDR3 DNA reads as TGTGCCAGCAGTACCCACACCGGGACAGCCCGATACGAGCAGTACTTC.

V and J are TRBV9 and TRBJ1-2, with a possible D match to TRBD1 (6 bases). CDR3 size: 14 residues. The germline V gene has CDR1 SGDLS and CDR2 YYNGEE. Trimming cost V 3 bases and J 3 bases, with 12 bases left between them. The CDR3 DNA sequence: TGTGCCAGCAGCGCCGGACAGTCCCACTATGGCTACACCTTC. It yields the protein CASSAGQSHYGYTF.

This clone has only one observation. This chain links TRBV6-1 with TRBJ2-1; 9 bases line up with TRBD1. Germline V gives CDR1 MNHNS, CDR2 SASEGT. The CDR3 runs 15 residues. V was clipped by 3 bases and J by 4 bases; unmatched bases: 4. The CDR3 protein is CASSDGGQGYNEQFF. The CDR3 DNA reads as TGTGCCAGCAGTGACGGGGGACAGGGATACAATGAGCAGTTCTTC.

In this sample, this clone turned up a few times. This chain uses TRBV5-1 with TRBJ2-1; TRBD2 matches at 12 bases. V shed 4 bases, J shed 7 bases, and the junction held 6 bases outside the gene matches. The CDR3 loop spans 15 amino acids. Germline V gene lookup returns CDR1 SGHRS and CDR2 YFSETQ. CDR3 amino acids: CASSPVTSGRNEQFF. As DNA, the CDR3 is TGCGCCAGCAGCCCGGTGACTAGCGGGAGAAATGAGCAGTTCTTC.

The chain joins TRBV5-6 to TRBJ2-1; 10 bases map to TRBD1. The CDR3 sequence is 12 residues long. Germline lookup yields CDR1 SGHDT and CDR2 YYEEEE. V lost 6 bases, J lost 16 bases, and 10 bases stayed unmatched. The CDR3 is CASTRQGAPSFF. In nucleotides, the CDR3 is TGTGCCAGCACCCGACAGGGGGCACCCTCATTCTTC.

CDR3 sequence: CASSVGGRGRLETQYF. CDR3 sequence (DNA): TGTGCCAGCAGCGTAGGGGGGCGCGGGAGGTTGGAGACCCAGTACTTC. This chain links TRBV9 with TRBJ2-5, with 8 bases identical to TRBD2. V was clipped by 0 bases and J by 5 bases; unmatched bases: 9. The CDR3 contains 16 residues. The germline V gene has CDR1 SGDLS and CDR2 YYNGEE.

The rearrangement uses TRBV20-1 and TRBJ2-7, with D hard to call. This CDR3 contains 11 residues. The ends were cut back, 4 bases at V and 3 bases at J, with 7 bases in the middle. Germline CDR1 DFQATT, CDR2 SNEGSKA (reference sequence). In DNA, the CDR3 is TGCAGTGCTACGAACGGCTACGAGCAGTACTTC. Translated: CSATNGYEQYF.

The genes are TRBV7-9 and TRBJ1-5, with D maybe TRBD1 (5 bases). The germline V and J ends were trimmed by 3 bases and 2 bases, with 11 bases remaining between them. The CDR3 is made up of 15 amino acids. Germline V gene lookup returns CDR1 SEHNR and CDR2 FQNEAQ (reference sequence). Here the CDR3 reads CASSLTAPGNQPQHF. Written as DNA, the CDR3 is TGTGCCAGCAGCTTGACAGCGCCGGGCAATCAGCCCCAGCATTTT.